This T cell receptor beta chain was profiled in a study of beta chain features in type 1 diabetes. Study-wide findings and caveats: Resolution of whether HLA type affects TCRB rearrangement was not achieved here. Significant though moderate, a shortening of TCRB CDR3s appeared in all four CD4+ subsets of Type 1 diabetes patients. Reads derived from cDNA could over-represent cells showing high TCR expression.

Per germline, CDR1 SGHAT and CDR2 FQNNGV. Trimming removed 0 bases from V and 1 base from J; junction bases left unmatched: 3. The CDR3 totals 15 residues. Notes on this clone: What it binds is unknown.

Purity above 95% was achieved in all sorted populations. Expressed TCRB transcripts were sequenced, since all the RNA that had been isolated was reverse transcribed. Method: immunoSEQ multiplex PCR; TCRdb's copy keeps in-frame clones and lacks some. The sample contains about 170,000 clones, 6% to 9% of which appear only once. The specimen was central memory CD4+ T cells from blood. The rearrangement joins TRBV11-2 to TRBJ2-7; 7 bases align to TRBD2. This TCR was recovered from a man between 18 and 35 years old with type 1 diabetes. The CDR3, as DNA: TGTGCCAGCAGCTTAGATGCTAGCGGATCCTACGAGCAGTACTTC. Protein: CASSLDASGSYEQYF.